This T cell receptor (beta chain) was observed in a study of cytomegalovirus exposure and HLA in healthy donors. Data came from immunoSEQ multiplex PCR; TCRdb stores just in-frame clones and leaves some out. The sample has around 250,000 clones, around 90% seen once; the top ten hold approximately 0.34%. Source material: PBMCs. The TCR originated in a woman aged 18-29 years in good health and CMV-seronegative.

DNA of the CDR3: TGTGCCAGCAGCGAGGGGTCATCTAGCACAGATACGCAGTATTTT. Amino acid sequence: CASSEGSSSTDTQYF. V and J are TRBV9 and TRBJ2-3, with D perhaps matching TRBD1 (5 bases). V dropped 3 bases and J dropped 0 bases, with 11 bases sitting between them. The CDR3 runs to 15 residues. The germline gives CDR1 SGDLS, CDR2 YYNGEE.